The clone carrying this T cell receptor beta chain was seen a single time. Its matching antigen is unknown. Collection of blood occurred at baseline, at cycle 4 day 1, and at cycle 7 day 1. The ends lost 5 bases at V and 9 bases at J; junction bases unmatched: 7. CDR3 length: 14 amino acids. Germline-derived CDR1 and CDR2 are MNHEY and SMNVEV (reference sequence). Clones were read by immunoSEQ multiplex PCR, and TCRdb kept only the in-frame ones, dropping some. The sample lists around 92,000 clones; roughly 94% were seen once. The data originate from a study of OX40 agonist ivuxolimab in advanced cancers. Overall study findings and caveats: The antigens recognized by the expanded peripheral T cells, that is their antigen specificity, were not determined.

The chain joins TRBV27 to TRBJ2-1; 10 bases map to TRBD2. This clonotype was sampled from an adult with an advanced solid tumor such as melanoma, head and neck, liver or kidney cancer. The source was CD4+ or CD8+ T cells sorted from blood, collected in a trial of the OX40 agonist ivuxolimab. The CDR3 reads CASSKGLASPEQFF. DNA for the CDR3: TGTGCCAGCAGTAAGGGACTAGCGAGCCCTGAGCAGTTCTTC.